The 32 T cell receptor beta chains below were found in one sample sequenced in a study of T cells in Graves' hyperthyroidism and ophthalmopathy. Amplification targeted TCR beta CDR3 regions from RNA transcripts. When the TCR CDR3 underwent first-round RT-PCR, the HTBI primer set was used. MiXCR was run by TCRdb on the multiplex PCR reads, yielding one entry per CDR3 protein. The sample contains fewer than 650,000 distinct CDR3 sequences, 40% to 50% of which appear only once. Source material: peripheral blood or thyroid tissue (not recorded which). The receptors stem from an adult woman with Graves' disease, either hyperthyroidism or ophthalmopathy (not recorded which).

The CDR3 protein is CATREGRGRGADTQYF. Written as DNA, the CDR3 is TGTGCCACCAGGGAGGGCCGCGGGAGAGGCGCAGATACGCAGTATTTT. The chain has TRBV24-1 and TRBJ2-3; TRBD2 agrees at 7 bases. V dropped 7 bases and J dropped 4; count of bases not matched to a gene: 13. Germline CDR1 and CDR2: KGHDR and SFDVKD. This CDR3 is 16 amino acids long.

The chain couples TRBV29-1 to TRBJ2-7; 8 bases line up with TRBD2. J was trimmed by 6 bases and V by 0 bases; bases with no gene match: 13. The CDR3 has 16 amino acids. CDR1 SQVTM and CDR2 ANQGSEA come from the germline V gene. The CDR3 sequence: CSVEDHRGGSWGEQYF. The DNA of the CDR3 is TGCAGCGTTGAAGATCACCGGGGGGGTAGTTGGGGCGAGCAGTACTTC.

This clonotype appeared once. The genes are TRBV7-2 and TRBJ2-1; 10 bases agree with TRBD2. The CDR3 covers 12 residues. J lost 12 bases, V lost 5 bases, and 4 bases had no gene match. In germline, CDR1 is SGHTA, CDR2 FQGNSA. The CDR3 sequence: CASSQLAGGQFF. Here the CDR3 DNA reads TGTGCCAGCAGCCAATTAGCGGGAGGGCAGTTCTTC.

This clonotype was found a few times. The chain couples TRBV15 to TRBJ2-5; either TRBD1 or TRBD2 may fit D (5 bases each). The CDR3 contains 15 residues. Germline CDR1 and CDR2: LNHNV and YYDKDF (reference sequence). The V and J ends lost 0 bases and 5 bases respectively, with 13 bases between them. CDR3 coding DNA: TGTGCCACCAGCAGAGATCAGATAGGGGAGGAGACCCAGTACTTC. This sequence encodes CATSRDQIGEETQYF.

The gene calls are TRBV10-3 and TRBJ1-3, with D maybe TRBD1 (5 bases). V lost 11 bases, J lost 2 bases, and 16 bases lay in between. The CDR3 is 14 amino acids. Germline CDR1 and CDR2: ENHRY and SYGVKD. The CDR3 reads CASIPGPTGNTIYF. The DNA for the CDR3 is TGTGCCTCCATACCGGGACCCACTGGAAACACCATATATTTT.

In this sample, this clonotype turned up many times. Relative to the germline gene, one junction end is altered; a read error may explain this. The chain employs TRBV11-2 and TRBJ1-2; D is possibly TRBD1 (5 bases). CDR3 length equals 13 residues. CDR1 and CDR2 (germline): SGHAT, FQNNGV. CDR3 sequence: CASSLDLEGPTAF. The CDR3 nucleotides read TGTGCCAGCAGCTTAGATCTAGAGGGGCCCACCGCCTTC.

The chain recombines TRBV7-9 with TRBJ2-7; a weak D match, TRBD1 (5 bases). Trimming pared 6 bases from V and 5 bases from J, leaving 26 bases between. Germline CDR1 is SEHNR and CDR2 is FQNEAQ (reference sequence). CDR3 length equals 17 residues. The CDR3 reads CASRRTPSDSGAHEQYF. The CDR3 DNA reads as TGTGCCAGCAGACGTACCCCTTCCGACAGTGGCGCCCACGAGCAGTACTTC. The complete variable domain, with remaining parts taken from reference TRBV7-9 and TRBJ2-7, reads DTGVSQNPRHKITKRGQNVTFRCDPISEHNRLYWYRQTLGQGPEFLTYFQNEAQLEKSRLLSDRFSAERPKGSFSTLEIQRTEQGDSAMYLCASRRTPSDSGAHEQYFGPGTRLTVT.

For this clonotype: A much larger clone lies one base from this, so it may be a read error. The chain couples TRBV3-1 to TRBJ1-2; D not resolved. CDR3 length: 12 residues. The V gene lost 4 bases and the J gene lost 6 bases, with 9 bases spanning the gap. Looked up from germline, CDR1 is LGHDT and CDR2 is YNNKEL (reference sequence). CDR3 nucleotide sequence: TGTGCCAGCAGCCGACGGAACGATGGCTACACCTTC. Translating gives CASSRRNDGYTF.

This rearrangement joins TRBV25-1 to TRBJ2-7; perhaps TRBD2 as D (5 bases). The germline CDR1 and CDR2 sequences are MGHDK and SYGVNS. The CDR3 totals 14 residues. The V end was cut by 1 base, the J end by 3 bases, with 10 bases between. The CDR3 nucleotides are TGTGCCAGCAGTGAATCCAGCGGATTCTACGAGCAGTACTTC. This gives the protein CASSESSGFYEQYF.

In its sample, this clonotype was seen a few times. CDR3 in DNA: TGTGCCAGCAGCTTCGACCGCGACAATGAGCAGTTCTTC. It specifies CASSFDRDNEQFF. The chain employs TRBV7-8 and TRBJ2-1; D is uncertain. Deletions cut 3 bases from V and 5 bases from J, with 8 bases between. The CDR3 runs to 13 residues. Germline assignment: CDR1 SGHVS and CDR2 FQNEAQ.

The chain links TRBV2 to TRBJ2-7, with 13 nucleotides matching TRBD2. Germline assignment: CDR1 SNHLY and CDR2 FYNNEI. Germline trimming cut 11 bases from V and 4 bases from J; bases unmatched to any gene: 23. This CDR3 has 19 residues. CDR3 amino acids: CAPGTGHWTSGRSYYEQYF. The CDR3 DNA sequence: TGTGCCCCCGGGACAGGGCATTGGACTAGCGGGAGAAGTTATTACGAGCAGTACTTC.

The CDR3 loop is CASSPTPSYGYTF. The DNA for the CDR3 is TGTGCCAGCAGTCCCACACCCAGCTATGGCTACACCTTC. The chain couples TRBV28 to TRBJ1-2; no clear D gene. CDR1 is MDHEN and CDR2 is SYDVKM in the germline V gene. This CDR3 has 13 residues. The V gene lost 5 bases and the J gene lost 4 bases, with 11 bases spanning the gap.

This clonotype appeared many times. CDR3: CASSPDGGRYEQYF. CDR3 nucleotide sequence: TGTGCCAGCAGCCCAGATGGCGGGCGCTACGAGCAGTACTTC. This chain joins TRBV7-2 and TRBJ2-7; possible D gene TRBD2, 5 bases. V was pared by 5 bases and J by 3 bases, with 14 bases between. CDR3 length equals 14 residues. Germline V gene lookup returns CDR1 SGHTA and CDR2 FQGNSA.

The chain links TRBV2 to TRBJ1-5, with D possibly matching TRBD1 (6 bases). The V end lost 2 bases, the J end lost 3 bases, and 11 bases lay between the germline ends. The CDR3 is made up of 15 amino acids. CDR1 and CDR2 from the germline V gene are SNHLY and FYNNEI. CDR3 in amino acids: CASSERGQSNQPQHF. In DNA, the CDR3 is TGTGCCAGCAGTGAACGGGGGCAGTCCAATCAGCCCCAGCATTTT.

Many counts were recorded for this clonotype. This chain uses TRBV7-2 with TRBJ2-5; D remains unclear. The V end lost 1 base, the J end lost 5 bases, and 14 bases lay between the germline ends. CDR1 is SGHTA and CDR2 is FQGNSA in the germline V gene. This CDR3 comprises 15 residues. The chain's CDR3 is CASSLGGGLEETQYF. CDR3 DNA: TGTGCCAGCAGCTTAGGAGGTGGGCTGGAGGAGACCCAGTACTTC.

The chain is built from TRBV19 and TRBJ1-1, with no clear D. CDR3 length: 11 amino acids. V gave up 4 bases and J gave up 7 bases, with 7 bases separating them. CDR1 is LNHDA, CDR2 SQIVND, per germline (reference sequence). CDR3: CASSNMGEAFF. DNA for the CDR3: TGTGCCAGTAGTAATATGGGTGAAGCTTTCTTT.

This clonotype was found many times. The chain couples TRBV2 to TRBJ1-4; TRBD1 is a possible D gene (5 bases). Germline CDR1 and CDR2: SNHLY and FYNNEI. V lost 2 bases and J lost 7, with 8 bases in between. The CDR3 has 13 residues. The CDR3, as DNA: TGTGCCAGCAGTGAACAGGGAGGTGAAAAACTGTTTTTT. It encodes CASSEQGGEKLFF.

V gene TRBV15 combines with J gene TRBJ1-2; D gene uncertain. Trimming stripped 0 bases from V and 4 bases from J, with 12 bases between. Germline loops: CDR1 LNHNV, CDR2 YYDKDF (reference sequence). The CDR3 runs to 15 residues. CDR3 in amino acids: CATSRDRPVSYGYTF. The CDR3 DNA sequence: TGTGCCACCAGCAGAGATAGGCCAGTTTCCTATGGCTACACCTTC. Looking up the rest from reference TRBV15 and TRBJ1-2 gives the full variable domain: DAMVIQNPRYQVTQFGKPVTLSCSQTLNHNVMYWYQQKSSQAPKLLFHYYDKDFNNEADTPDNFQSRRPNTSFCFLDIRSPGLGDTAMYLCATSRDRPVSYGYTFGSGTRLTVV.

The chain recombines TRBV7-2 with TRBJ2-5; TRBD2 is a possible D gene (6 bases). V was trimmed by 4 bases and J by 5 bases, leaving 17 bases between them. Germline-derived CDR1 and CDR2 are SGHTA and FQGNSA. CDR3 length: 15 amino acids. The CDR3, as DNA: TGTGCCAGCAGCTCCCCGGGGGACCCCTGGGAGACCCAGTACTTC. Amino acids: CASSSPGDPWETQYF.

Ten or more counts support this clonotype. The chain uses TRBV7-9 and TRBJ2-5; possibly TRBD1 for D (6 bases). Trimming removed 5 bases at V and 1 base at J, with 11 bases between. This CDR3 is 14 amino acids long. The germline V gene has CDR1 SEHNR and CDR2 FQNEAQ (reference sequence). The CDR3 loop is CASSLRDTQETQYF. DNA for the CDR3: TGTGCCAGCAGCCTTCGGGACACCCAAGAGACCCAGTACTTC. Using reference TRBV7-9 and TRBJ2-5 for the parts outside the CDR3, the full variable domain is DTGVSQNPRHKITKRGQNVTFRCDPISEHNRLYWYRQTLGQGPEFLTYFQNEAQLEKSRLLSDRFSAERPKGSFSTLEIQRTEQGDSAMYLCASSLRDTQETQYFGPGTRLLVL.

This clonotype was counted at least ten times. This chain uses TRBV7-9 with TRBJ2-2; no reliable D call. The CDR3 sequence is 14 residues long. Trimming took 1 base from V and 1 from J, leaving 4 bases between them. CDR1 and CDR2 (germline): SEHNR, FQNEAQ (reference sequence). The CDR3 region has the DNA TGTGCCAGCAGCTTAGGCAGGAACACCGGGGAGCTGTTTTTT. It translates to CASSLGRNTGELFF. Full variable domain (rest looked up from reference TRBV7-9 and TRBJ2-2): DTGVSQNPRHKITKRGQNVTFRCDPISEHNRLYWYRQTLGQGPEFLTYFQNEAQLEKSRLLSDRFSAERPKGSFSTLEIQRTEQGDSAMYLCASSLGRNTGELFFGEGSRLTVL.

Written as DNA, the CDR3 is TGTGCCAGCAGCTTTAAGCCCGGGACCATCTACGAGCAGTACTTC. Its translation is CASSFKPGTIYEQYF. The chain couples TRBV26 to TRBJ2-7; TRBD1, the table's D call, was not compared with the DNA. TRBV26 is marked as a pseudogene. The CDR3 has 15 residues.

This sequence joins TRBV15 and TRBJ1-1, with D unresolved. V lost 4 bases and J 3 bases, leaving 3 bases between the germline ends. CDR1 is LNHNV and CDR2 is YYDKDF in the germline V gene (reference sequence). This CDR3 comprises 11 residues. In DNA form, the CDR3 reads TGTGCCACCAGCAATTACACTGAAGCTTTCTTT. Protein product: CATSNYTEAFF.

The chain has TRBV2 and TRBJ1-5, with 7 bases identical to TRBD1. CDR3 length: 15 residues. V lost 6 bases, J lost 0 bases, and 5 bases stayed unmatched. Germline values: CDR1 SNHLY, CDR2 FYNNEI. The CDR3 region has the DNA TGTGCCAGCAGGCCGGGACAGAATAGCAATCAGCCCCAGCATTTT. Translation: CASRPGQNSNQPQHF.

The gene calls are TRBV7-8 and TRBJ2-7; D call uncertain. Germline V CDR1 and CDR2: SGHVS, FQNEAQ. The CDR3 spans 17 residues. Trimming cost V 1 base and J 3 bases, with 19 bases left between them. This CDR3 is CASSLGPLGRRIYEQYF. CDR3 in DNA: TGTGCCAGCAGCTTAGGTCCATTGGGTAGAAGGATCTACGAGCAGTACTTC.

This clonotype was detected only a few times. A read error may be the cause here, since a much bigger clone is one base away. The CDR3 does not close with the conserved phenylalanine or tryptophan, likely indicating a read error. The rearrangement links TRBV7-9 to TRBJ1-1; TRBD1 might be the D (6 bases). V lost 5 bases and J lost 5, with 18 bases in between. CDR1 SEHNR and CDR2 FQNEAQ come from the germline V gene (reference sequence). CDR3 length: 15 residues. The CDR3 protein is CASSQDQGTRTEAFV. The CDR3 nucleotides are TGTGCCAGCAGCCAAGATCAGGGGACGAGGACTGAAGCTTTCGTT.

The chain joins TRBV7-2 to TRBJ1-2; D unclear. CDR3 length: 15 residues. Trimming shortened V by 4 bases and J by 4 bases, and 16 bases separated the two germline ends. The germline V gene has CDR1 SGHTA and CDR2 FQGNSA. CDR3 loop: CASSSQHASGYGYTF. Here the CDR3 DNA reads TGTGCCAGCAGCTCCCAGCACGCTAGTGGCTATGGCTACACCTTC.

V is TRBV7-2 and J is TRBJ1-2; D not certain. Germline V CDR1 and CDR2: SGHTA, FQGNSA. Trimming cost V 2 bases and J 4 bases, with 8 bases left between them. This CDR3 is built from 13 residues. The CDR3 sequence is CASSLNGLYGYTF. The CDR3 DNA reads TGTGCCAGCAGCTTAAATGGACTCTATGGCTACACCTTC.

V usage is TRBV20-1 and J usage is TRBJ2-5, with 8 bases lining up with TRBD1. CDR1 DFQATT and CDR2 SNEGSKA come from the germline V gene (reference sequence). The CDR3 runs to 13 residues. The ends lost 8 bases at V and 1 base at J; junction bases unmatched: 6. CDR3 nucleotide sequence: TGCAGTCTTAACAGGGGGGTCCAAGAGACCCAGTACTTC. Its translation: CSLNRGVQETQYF.

The J gene is TRBJ1-2, the V gene TRBV5-4, with 8 bases matching TRBD1. The CDR3 sequence is 15 residues long. Germline CDR1 and CDR2: SGHNT and YYREEE (reference sequence). With V trimmed by 2 bases and J by 7 bases, 10 bases remained unmatched. In DNA, the CDR3 is TGTGCCAGCAGCTTATCGACAGGGGACAAGGTTGGCTACACCTTC. Its protein product is CASSLSTGDKVGYTF.

The chain recombines TRBV9 with TRBJ2-5; D is undetermined. The V and J ends lost 4 bases and 9 bases respectively, with 19 bases between them. Germline V gives CDR1 SGDLS, CDR2 YYNGEE. The CDR3 contains 14 residues. The CDR3 nucleotides read TGTGCCAGCAGCCCCCCCGGAAGCAATCAGCCCCAGTACTTC. Translating it yields CASSPPGSNQPQYF. The complete variable domain, with remaining parts taken from reference TRBV9 and TRBJ2-5, reads DSGVTQTPKHLITATGQRVTLRCSPRSGDLSVYWYQQSLDQGLQFLIQYYNGEERAKGNILERFSAQQFPDLHSELNLSSLELGDSALYFCASSPPGSNQPQYFGPGTRLLVL.

This clonotype has at least ten counts. The rearrangement joins TRBV7-9 to TRBJ2-5, with D maybe TRBD1 (6 bases). From germline, CDR1 is SEHNR and CDR2 FQNEAQ (reference sequence). Trimming took 1 base from V and 5 from J, leaving 11 bases between them. CDR3 length equals 14 residues. Here the CDR3 reads CASSLDRRGETQYF. The CDR3 DNA is TGTGCCAGCAGCTTAGACCGTAGGGGGGAGACCCAGTACTTC.